This entry lists 19 T cell receptor beta chains sequenced from one sample in a study of cytomegalovirus exposure and HLA in healthy donors. The primer mix had 60 Vbeta and 13 Jbeta primers. Repertoires were generated with immunoSEQ multiplex PCR, while TCRdb's copy carries only in-frame clones and drops some. The data show roughly 98,000 clones, approximately 72% seen once. Sequenced: PBMCs. The receptors were sampled from a female donor in good health and CMV-seropositive.

The chain combines TRBV4-3 with TRBJ2-2, with 8 bases fitting TRBD2. V was clipped by 4 bases and J by 4 bases; unmatched bases: 8. The CDR3 extends over 16 amino acids. Looked up from germline, CDR1 is LGHNA and CDR2 is YSLEER. CDR3 bases: TGCGCCAGCAGCCGGACTCCGACTAGCGCCACCGGGGAGCTGTTTTTT. Translated, it gives CASSRTPTSATGELFF.

The rearrangement links TRBV10-3 to TRBJ2-1; tentatively, D is TRBD2 (6 bases). V was pared by 6 bases and J by 6 bases, with 12 bases between. CDR1 and CDR2 from the germline V gene are ENHRY and SYGVKD. The CDR3 consists of 13 residues. The chain's CDR3 is CAIREGLLNEQFF. The CDR3 bases are TGTGCCATCAGGGAGGGACTTCTCAATGAGCAGTTCTTC.

Sample share makes this clone large. The chain is built from TRBV6-1 and TRBJ2-3; 9 bases align to TRBD2. Germline V gene lookup returns CDR1 MNHNS and CDR2 SASEGT. V was pared by 1 base and J by 4 bases, with 3 bases of the junction left unmatched. The CDR3 has 15 residues. CDR3 bases: TGTGCCAGCAGTGAAGGTAGCGGGGGTGCAGATACGCAGTATTTT. The encoded protein is CASSEGSGGADTQYF.

This clone has just one count. V and J are TRBV4-1 and TRBJ2-1, with D possibly matching TRBD2 (5 bases). Germline V gene data show CDR1 as MGHRA and CDR2 as YSYEKL. V dropped 0 bases and J dropped 4 bases, with 10 bases sitting between them. This CDR3 is built from 15 residues. The CDR3 coding sequence is TGCGCCAGCAGCCAAGATCTCGGGGAGTACAATGAGCAGTTCTTC. This translates into CASSQDLGEYNEQFF.

The chain couples TRBV7-9 to TRBJ2-1; the match to TRBD1 covers 7 bases. CDR3 length: 14 amino acids. Germline-derived CDR1 and CDR2 are SEHNR and FQNEAQ (reference sequence). J gave up 3 bases and V 5 bases, and 4 bases lay outside the gene matches. The CDR3 DNA follows: TGTGCCAGCAGCCCCCGACAGGGCTACAATGAGCAGTTCTTC. Translation gives CASSPRQGYNEQFF.

This chain joins TRBV5-1 and TRBJ2-3, with D possibly being TRBD2 (6 bases). V lost 4 bases to trimming and J lost 3 bases, with 18 bases between them. Germline assignment: CDR1 SGHRS and CDR2 YFSETQ. There are 16 residues in the CDR3. CDR3 DNA: TGCGCCAGCAGCCATAGGACTACCTCCGGGACAGATACGCAGTATTTT. Protein sequence: CASSHRTTSGTDTQYF.

V is TRBV28 and J is TRBJ1-1, with no clear D. V gave up 3 bases and J gave up 11 bases, with 19 bases separating them. In germline, CDR1 is MDHEN, CDR2 SYDVKM. The CDR3 length is 14 residues. The CDR3 is CASSFFPPKMFAFF. Written as DNA, the CDR3 is TGTGCCAGCAGTTTTTTTCCCCCTAAGATGTTTGCTTTCTTT.

This CDR3 reads CASSSTPYFTSPLHF. The CDR3 DNA reads TGTGCCAGCAGCTCAACCCCTTACTTTACTTCACCCCTCCACTTT. The chain recombines TRBV5-4 with TRBJ1-6; no firm D call. This CDR3 is 15 amino acids long. The germline gives CDR1 SGHNT, CDR2 YYREEE (reference sequence). Trimming left V 3 bases short and J 9 bases short, with 16 bases between.

The chain joins TRBV25-1 to TRBJ2-4; D remains ambiguous. CDR1 MGHDK and CDR2 SYGVNS come from the germline V gene. CDR3 length: 17 amino acids. V lost 1 base to trimming and J lost 0 bases, with 13 bases between them. Here the CDR3 reads CASSEFDAVLAKNIQYF. CDR3 bases: TGTGCCAGCAGTGAATTCGACGCGGTACTAGCCAAAAACATTCAGTACTTC. Supplemented by reference TRBV25-1 and TRBJ2-4, the full variable domain reads EADIYQTPRYLVIGTGKKITLECSQTMGHDKMYWYQQDPGMELHLIHYSYGVNSTEKGDLSSESTVSRIRTEHFPLTLESARPSHTSQYLCASSEFDAVLAKNIQYFGAGTRLSVL.

The V and J genes are TRBV30 and TRBJ2-5, with 11 bases aligning to TRBD1. The tail of the sequence fits TRBJ2-7 better, so the J call may be wrong. Germline V lookup: CDR1 GTSNPN, CDR2 SVGIG (reference sequence). CDR3 length equals 15 residues. The CDR3 is CAWSVDRGHSYEQYF. CDR3 bases: TGTGCCTGGAGTGTGGACAGGGGGCACTCCTACGAGCAGTACTTC.

In this sample, this clone turned up a few times. CDR3 loop: CASSLGGGLTYEQYF. Written as DNA, the CDR3 is TGTGCCAGCAGCTTAGGTGGCGGGCTAACCTACGAGCAGTACTTC. J is TRBJ2-7 and V is TRBV11-2; weak D call: TRBD2 (5 bases). This CDR3 spans 15 amino acids. V lost 1 base and J lost 2, with 12 bases in between. The V gene's germline CDR1 is SGHAT and CDR2 FQNNGV.

There are a few counts of this clone. The chain couples TRBV9 to TRBJ1-2; possible D gene TRBD1, 5 bases. The CDR3 sequence is 13 residues long. V lost 4 bases to trimming and J lost 5 bases, with 12 bases between them. The V gene's germline CDR1 is SGDLS and CDR2 YYNGEE. Here the CDR3 reads CASSPPGVYGYTF. CDR3 nucleotides: TGTGCCAGCAGCCCCCCGGGGGTTTATGGCTACACCTTC.

The V gene is TRBV30, the J gene TRBJ1-2, with 8 nucleotides matching TRBD1. The CDR3 has 14 amino acids. The germline CDR1 and CDR2 sequences are GTSNPN and SVGIG (reference sequence). After removal of 2 bases from V and 4 bases from J, the junction contained 6 bases not matched to a gene. The CDR3 DNA reads as TGTGCCTGGAGTACAGGGGGTGTCCCCTATGGCTACACCTTC. This gives the protein CAWSTGGVPYGYTF.

The chain combines TRBV7-8 with TRBJ2-5; tentative D call: TRBD1 (5 bases). This CDR3 is built from 14 residues. Germline V gene lookup returns CDR1 SGHVS and CDR2 FQNEAQ. V was cut by 5 bases and J by 5 bases, with 15 bases left in between. In DNA, the CDR3 is TGTGCCAGCAGCCCTCCACAGGCGCGGGAGACCCAGTACTTC. Its translation is CASSPPQARETQYF.

The J gene is TRBJ1-1, the V gene TRBV18; 8 nucleotides align to TRBD1. V lost 4 bases and J lost 4; bases outside the gene matches: 8. The germline V gene has CDR1 KGHSH and CDR2 LQKENI. The CDR3 length is 15 residues. The DNA of the CDR3 is TGTGCCAGCTCACAGGACAGGGTGAAGGGCACTGAAGCTTTCTTT. As protein: CASSQDRVKGTEAFF.

The chain has TRBV6-6 and TRBJ1-5; 10 nucleotides agree with TRBD1. The germline V gene has CDR1 MNHNY and CDR2 SVGAGI (reference sequence). The CDR3 loop spans 15 amino acids. V lost 2 bases and J lost 7; bases outside the gene matches: 5. In DNA, the CDR3 is TGTGCCAGCAGTTACGACGGGACAGGGGCCCAGCCCCAGCATTTT. As protein: CASSYDGTGAQPQHF.

The chain carries TRBV14 and TRBJ1-1; D unclear. With 0 bases removed from V and 7 bases from J, the gap between germline ends came to 18 bases. Germline CDR1 SGHDN, CDR2 FVKESK. The CDR3 sequence is 16 residues long. The CDR3 region is CASSQDPSDRTLEAFF. The CDR3 nucleotides are TGTGCCAGCAGCCAAGATCCCAGCGACCGCACGCTTGAAGCTTTCTTT.

J is TRBJ2-7 and V is TRBV15, with 8 bases identical to TRBD2. The CDR3 covers 13 residues. Unmatched junction bases numbered 7, after V lost 6 bases and J lost 6 bases. From germline, CDR1 is LNHNV and CDR2 YYDKDF (reference sequence). The chain's CDR3 is CATSPGGGREQYF. CDR3 coding DNA: TGTGCCACCAGTCCCGGGGGGGGGCGCGAGCAGTACTTC.

The chain employs TRBV2 and TRBJ2-7; a weak D match, TRBD1 (6 bases). V was pared by 3 bases and J by 6 bases, with 9 bases between. CDR1 is SNHLY, CDR2 FYNNEI, per germline. The CDR3 extends over 12 amino acids. The CDR3 bases are TGTGCCAGCAGTGACTTGGGGGCCGAGCAGTACTTC. It specifies CASSDLGAEQYF.